This T cell receptor (beta chain) was sequenced for a study of blood T cell repertoires in COVID-19. Data came from immunoSEQ multiplex PCR; TCRdb stores just in-frame clones and leaves some out. The data contain fewer than 250,000 clones, about four fifths of them singletons. Unmatched junction bases numbered 7, after V lost 5 bases and J lost 0 bases. CDR3 length: 14 amino acids. Germline V gene sequence: CDR1 SQVTM, CDR2 ANQGSEA. This clonotype was obtained from a woman between 40 and 50 years old who had recovered from COVID-19. The sequencing input was PBMCs or T cells enriched from blood (not recorded which). The chain carries TRBV29-1 and TRBJ2-7, with TRBD1 identical over 7 bases. CDR3 amino acids: CSVRTGASSYEQYF. In DNA form, the CDR3 reads TGCAGCGTTCGAACAGGGGCGTCCTCCTACGAGCAGTACTTC.